This T cell receptor (beta chain) was sequenced in a study of blood T cell repertoires in COVID-19. Whole-study context: Nucleic acid was either cDNA or gDNA, and it came from T cells, B-cell-depleted T cells, or PBMCs.

How the authors handled the data: Amplification of reference gene primers provided the estimated nucleated cell counts. The protocol was immunoSEQ multiplex PCR, while the TCRdb copy is restricted to in-frame clones and leaves out a portion. The DNA gave D and trimming, while V, J and clone size come from that table. Among over 200,000 clones, roughly 90% were seen once, and the ten largest hold 1.5% to 2%. V lost 4 bases, J lost 4 bases, and 6 bases stayed unmatched. The germline V gene has CDR1 MNHNY and CDR2 SVGAGI (reference sequence). CDR3 length equals 14 residues. The sequence was obtained from a man aged 40-49 years with active or convalescent COVID-19. What was sequenced was peripheral blood. The gene calls are TRBV6-6 and TRBJ1-1, with TRBD1 matching over 7 bases. The CDR3 here is CASSSNSGGTEAFF. The CDR3 DNA sequence: TGTGCCAGCAGTTCGAATTCAGGGGGCACTGAAGCTTTCTTT.